Sequencing of this TCR beta chain was carried out in a study of cytomegalovirus exposure and HLA in healthy donors. Study-wide findings and caveats: Researchers reported in a later analysis that a missense DCLRE1C variant was tied to TCR beta V- and J-gene trimming. The study reported that TCR beta sequences accurately predicted HLA-A and HLA-B alleles in most subjects. In a later analysis, CMV-associated beta chains were mostly HLA-associated, it appeared.

The PCR was carried out with 60 Vbeta primers and 13 Jbeta primers. Some clones are missing from TCRdb's copy, which holds only in-frame ones; the method was immunoSEQ multiplex PCR. The sample lists about 210,000 clones; 86% were seen once. This CDR3 comprises 15 residues. CDR1 and CDR2 (germline): MGHDK, SYGVNS. Trimming removed 7 bases from V and 11 bases from J; junction bases left unmatched: 17. Of note for this clone: The antigen is not known.

The clonotype comes from a woman aged 25 to 45 in good health and CMV-seronegative. The chain carries TRBV25-1 and TRBJ1-1; TRBD1 matches at 9 bases. The sample comprised PBMCs. The DNA of the CDR3 is TGTGCCAGCACCGGAACGGGACAGGGAAAAATATCGGCTTTCTTT. The encoded protein is CASTGTGQGKISAFF.